This entry lists 5 T cell receptor beta chains sequenced from one sample in a study of T cell changes during pregnancy in multiple sclerosis. Sequencing used immunoSEQ multiplex PCR; TCRdb keeps in-frame clones, though not all of them. This sample carries some 57,000 clones, more than 80% of them seen once, and the ten largest clones take approximately 1%. Sequencing used peripheral blood, obtained in the first trimester of pregnancy. The receptors were sampled from a female donor in good health, enrolled as a control in a pregnancy study.

The chain couples TRBV7-9 to TRBJ1-4; 7 bases match TRBD1. Germline CDR1 is SEHNR and CDR2 is FQNEAQ (reference sequence). The CDR3 is 14 residues long. The V and J ends lost 1 base and 7 bases, in that order; junction bases with no gene match: 3. The CDR3 region is CASSLDDRVEKLFF. The CDR3 bases are TGTGCCAGCAGCTTAGACGACAGGGTTGAAAAACTGTTTTTT.

V gene TRBV12-5 combines with J gene TRBJ1-5; 7 nucleotides align to TRBD1. CDR1 and CDR2 (germline): LGHNT, FRNRAP. The ends lost 0 bases at V and 0 bases at J; junction bases unmatched: 8. The CDR3 runs 18 residues. In nucleotides, the CDR3 is TGTGCTAGTGGTTTGGTACTGCTAGGGGGCGGTAGCAATCAGCCCCAGCATTTT. Amino acids: CASGLVLLGGGSNQPQHF.

This chain links TRBV4-2 with TRBJ2-7; a weak D match, TRBD2 (6 bases). Trimming left V 2 bases short and J 6 bases short, with 14 bases between. Germline lookup yields CDR1 LGHNA and CDR2 YNFKEQ. The CDR3 runs to 14 residues. This CDR3 is CASSQLAPSGEQYF. The CDR3 bases are TGTGCCAGCAGCCAACTAGCGCCTTCTGGCGAGCAGTACTTC.

The V gene is TRBV4-3, the J gene TRBJ2-3; D is undetermined. This CDR3 spans 12 amino acids. Trimming cost V 3 bases and J 7 bases, with 8 bases left between them. Germline-derived CDR1 and CDR2 are LGHNA and YSLEER. In DNA form, the CDR3 reads TGCGCCAGCAGCCAGGAGTCGAATACGCAGTATTTT. Amino acid sequence: CASSQESNTQYF.

The chain employs TRBV6-5 and TRBJ2-7; possibly TRBD2 for D (6 bases). CDR1 and CDR2 (germline): MNHEY, SVGAGI. This CDR3 is built from 14 residues. Trimming stripped 6 bases from V and 2 bases from J, with 14 bases between. CDR3 amino acids: CASRTGTGTYEQYF. CDR3 DNA: TGTGCCAGCAGAACCGGGACTGGCACCTACGAGCAGTACTTC.